A selection of T cell receptor beta chains follows, all from one sample in a study of T cell responses to AZD1222 COVID-19 vaccine. The assay was immunoSEQ multiplex PCR, and TCRdb's table has in-frame clones only and misses some. The sample includes around 100,000 clones, around 91% of them seen just once. Specimen: peripheral blood, collected on day 0 of AZD1222 vaccination. The receptors shown here come from an adult in good health. The CDR3 runs from the conserved cysteine through the conserved F or W. D genes are given only for firm matches. A row's size may be missing; if present it is once, few, many or a size class.

clone_size: -; d_call: TRBD1; v_call: TRBV5-6; j_call: TRBJ2-6; cdr3_nt: TGTGCCAGCAGCTTGGCCAGGGGACAGCGGGCCAACGTCCTGACTTTC; cdr3_aa: CASSLARGQRANVLTF
clone_size: -; d_call: -; v_call: TRBV19; j_call: TRBJ2-7; cdr3_nt: TGTGCCAGTAGTACCGGTTGGATCCCACACTTC; cdr3_aa: CASSTGWIPHF
clone_size: -; d_call: TRBD1; v_call: TRBV19; j_call: TRBJ2-2; cdr3_nt: TGTGCCAGTATTCCGACAGGGATGAACACCGGGGAGCTGTTTTTT; cdr3_aa: CASIPTGMNTGELFF
clone_size: -; d_call: -; v_call: TRBV14; j_call: TRBJ1-1; cdr3_nt: TGTGCCAGCAGCCAATACCCTCGGACAGCGAACACTGAAGCTTTCTTT; cdr3_aa: CASSQYPRTANTEAFF
clone_size: -; d_call: -; v_call: TRBV10-3; j_call: TRBJ2-7; cdr3_nt: TGTGCCATCAGTGAGTCCGTGGCGGCCTCCGAGCAGTACTTC; cdr3_aa: CAISESVAASEQYF
clone_size: -; d_call: -; v_call: TRBV3-1/TRBV3-2; j_call: TRBJ2-7; cdr3_nt: TGTGCCAGCAGCCCTATTGGTCCCGGCGTGAAGGGTTCCTACGAGCAGTACTTC; cdr3_aa: CASSPIGPGVKGSYEQYF
clone_size: -; d_call: -; v_call: TRBV28; j_call: TRBJ2-1; cdr3_nt: TGTGCCAGCAGTTTAGGAGGAAAACACTACAATGAGCAGTTCTTC; cdr3_aa: CASSLGGKHYNEQFF
clone_size: -; d_call: -; v_call: TRBV9; j_call: TRBJ1-1; cdr3_nt: TGTGCCAGCAGCGTGGGCCCGGGATATGGCACTGAAGCTTTCTTT; cdr3_aa: CASSVGPGYGTEAFF
clone_size: -; d_call: TRBD2; v_call: TRBV24-1; j_call: TRBJ2-1; cdr3_nt: TGTGCCACCAGTGACCGGACTAGCGGGGGTTACAATGAGCAGTTCTTC; cdr3_aa: CATSDRTSGGYNEQFF
clone_size: -; d_call: -; v_call: TRBV6-2/TRBV6-3; j_call: TRBJ2-1; cdr3_nt: TGTGCCAGCAGCAGGGGCCACTCCTACAATGAGCAGTTCTTC; cdr3_aa: CASSRGHSYNEQFF
clone_size: -; d_call: TRBD1; v_call: TRBV27; j_call: TRBJ1-5; cdr3_nt: TGTGCCAGCAGTTTACTAACAGGGGTGGGTCAGCCCCAGCATTTT; cdr3_aa: CASSLLTGVGQPQHF
clone_size: -; d_call: -; v_call: TRBV27; j_call: TRBJ2-7; cdr3_nt: TGTGCCAGCAGGGGCACCCAAAATGCCTACGAGCAGTACTTC; cdr3_aa: CASRGTQNAYEQYF
clone_size: -; d_call: -; v_call: TRBV12-2; j_call: TRBJ2-7; cdr3_nt: TGTGCAAGTCGCTTGTTCTCTGCACAGGTTTCTCGCTACGAGCAGTACTTC; cdr3_aa: CASRLFSAQVSRYEQYF
clone_size: -; d_call: -; v_call: TRBV9; j_call: TRBJ2-6; cdr3_nt: TGTGCCAGCAGCAAAAGGATCTCTGGGGCCAACGTCCTGACTTTC; cdr3_aa: CASSKRISGANVLTF
clone_size: once; d_call: -; v_call: TRBV2; j_call: TRBJ2-4; cdr3_nt: TGTGCCAGCGGATTAGCCAAAAACATTCAGTACTTC; cdr3_aa: CASGLAKNIQYF
clone_size: -; d_call: -; v_call: TRBV5-6; j_call: TRBJ1-3; cdr3_nt: TGTGCCAGCAGCTTGGGGACGGCGATCTTGCAGTCTGGAAACACCATATATTTT; cdr3_aa: CASSLGTAILQSGNTIYF
clone_size: -; d_call: -; v_call: TRBV23-1; j_call: TRBJ2-1; cdr3_nt: TGCGCCAGCAGTCAATCCAAGAAGACCGGGCGGAATGAGCAGTTCTTC; cdr3_aa: CASSQSKKTGRNEQFF
clone_size: -; d_call: TRBD1; v_call: TRBV29-1; j_call: TRBJ2-7; cdr3_nt: TGCAGCGTTGAAAAAGCCAGGGGGTCCTACGAGCAGTACTTC; cdr3_aa: CSVEKARGSYEQYF
clone_size: -; d_call: -; v_call: TRBV30; j_call: TRBJ1-4; cdr3_nt: TGTGCCTGGAGTTTCGGTGAAAATGAAAAACTGTTTTTT; cdr3_aa: CAWSFGENEKLFF
clone_size: -; d_call: -; v_call: TRBV7-2; j_call: TRBJ2-7; cdr3_nt: TGTGCCAGCAGTGTCGTGGGGAACGAGCAGTACTTC; cdr3_aa: CASSVVGNEQYF
clone_size: -; d_call: -; v_call: TRBV30; j_call: TRBJ1-2; cdr3_nt: TGTGCCTGGTTCAAGAGGCGTATGGACGGCTACACCTTC; cdr3_aa: CAWFKRRMDGYTF
clone_size: -; d_call: -; v_call: TRBV20-1; j_call: TRBJ2-1; cdr3_nt: TGCAGTGCTAGGATCGTTAATGAGCAGTTCTTC; cdr3_aa: CSARIVNEQFF
clone_size: -; d_call: TRBD1; v_call: TRBV10-3; j_call: TRBJ2-2; cdr3_nt: TGTGCCATCAGTGTAAGAGGGGGCCGGGAGCTGTTTTTT; cdr3_aa: CAISVRGGRELFF
clone_size: few; d_call: TRBD2; v_call: TRBV11-3; j_call: TRBJ2-2; cdr3_nt: TGTGCCAGCAGCGCCGGGACTAGCGGGGTAACAGGGGAGCTGTTTTTT; cdr3_aa: CASSAGTSGVTGELFF
clone_size: -; d_call: -; v_call: TRBV5-8; j_call: TRBJ2-2; cdr3_nt: TGTGCCAGCAGCTTGGCTTCAGGGACCAACACCGGGGAGCTGTTTTTT; cdr3_aa: CASSLASGTNTGELFF
clone_size: -; d_call: TRBD2; v_call: TRBV3-1/TRBV3-2; j_call: TRBJ2-1; cdr3_nt: TGTGCCAGCAGCCCCTGGGAGGGAGGGCTCTACAATGAGCAGTTCTTC; cdr3_aa: CASSPWEGGLYNEQFF
clone_size: -; d_call: -; v_call: TRBV18; j_call: TRBJ1-3; cdr3_nt: TGTGCCAGCTCACCACAGGGACCTGGAAACACCATATATTTT; cdr3_aa: CASSPQGPGNTIYF
clone_size: -; d_call: TRBD1; v_call: TRBV6-5; j_call: TRBJ2-4; cdr3_nt: TGTGCCAGCAGTAGGGACAGGGGGAACATTCAGTACTTC; cdr3_aa: CASSRDRGNIQYF
clone_size: -; d_call: -; v_call: TRBV30; j_call: TRBJ2-2; cdr3_nt: TGTGCCTGGAGTCCGGGAGTCGGGAAGACCGGGGAGCTGTTTTTT; cdr3_aa: CAWSPGVGKTGELFF
clone_size: few; d_call: TRBD2; v_call: TRBV2; j_call: TRBJ2-1; cdr3_nt: TGTGCCAGGGGGACTATCGGGAACAATGAGCAGTTCTTC; cdr3_aa: CARGTIGNNEQFF
clone_size: -; d_call: TRBD1; v_call: TRBV11-3; j_call: TRBJ2-1; cdr3_nt: TGTGCCAGCAGTTTTGGGGGACAGCAATCCTACAATGAGCAGTTCTTC; cdr3_aa: CASSFGGQQSYNEQFF